A selection of T cell receptor beta chains follows, all from one sample in a study of T cell repertoires in cytomegalovirus infection. TCRdb passed the reads through MiXCR, listing each CDR3 protein once. Seen here are around 900,000 distinct CDR3 sequences, roughly 30% observed once, and the top ten hold roughly 12%. These receptors' antigens are unknown. Sequenced here: cultured CD8+ T cells from PBMCs, sampled from culture after CMV antigen stimulation. These receptors were collected from a human donor in good health (CMV status not recorded). Some clones in this sample may be carry-over from other donors' samples. Each CDR3 is given with its conserved first and last residue. Each record gives: D gene, J gene, clone size, V gene, CDR3 DNA, CDR3 protein. D genes are given only for firm matches. Only some rows state a clone size, as once, few, many or a class for expanded clones.

D: .
J: TRBJ2-5
size: many
V: TRBV7-6
DNA: TGTGCCAGCAGCTTAGTTCCGGGTCGAGAGACCCAGTACTTC
CDR3: CASSLVPGRETQYF

D: TRBD2
J: TRBJ2-3
size: few
V: TRBV12-3/TRBV12-4
DNA: TGTGCCAGCCACCCGGGCGGGGGACTAAGCACAGATACGCAGTATTTT
CDR3: CASHPGGGLSTDTQYF

D: .
J: TRBJ2-2
size: once
V: TRBV20-1
DNA: TGCAGTGCTAGGGACACCGCGAACACCGGGGAGCTGTTTTTT
CDR3: CSARDTANTGELFF

D: .
J: TRBJ2-2
size: .
V: TRBV6-6
DNA: TGTGCCAGCAGTTACTCTTACAGGACCCGGGGCGGGGAGCTGTTTTTT
CDR3: CASSYSYRTRGGELFF

D: TRBD1
J: TRBJ1-5
size: .
V: TRBV19
DNA: TGTGCCAGTAGTGCGACAGGGTCTCAGCCCCAGCATTTT
CDR3: CASSATGSQPQHF

D: .
J: TRBJ2-5
size: few
V: TRBV19
DNA: TGTGCCAGTAGTATCCGGGACCGCCTCCAAGAGACCCAGTACTTC
CDR3: CASSIRDRLQETQYF

D: .
J: TRBJ1-1
size: many
V: TRBV7-2
DNA: TGTGCCAGCAGCTTAGTTGGGAGGACTGAAGCTTTCTTT
CDR3: CASSLVGRTEAFF

D: .
J: TRBJ2-2
size: few
V: TRBV6-4
DNA: TGTGCCAGCAGTGTCTGGAGGGGGGCGAACACCGGGGAGCTGTTTTTT
CDR3: CASSVWRGANTGELFF

D: TRBD1
J: TRBJ2-5
size: .
V: TRBV19
DNA: TGTGCCAGTACCTCAGGACAGGGGAAACAAGAGACCCAGTACTTC
CDR3: CASTSGQGKQETQYF

D: .
J: TRBJ2-7
size: .
V: TRBV19
DNA: TGTGCCAGTAGTATAAGGGGGGATTGGCACGAGCAGTACTTC
CDR3: CASSIRGDWHEQYF

D: TRBD1
J: TRBJ1-5
size: .
V: TRBV6-6
DNA: TGTGCCAGCAGCCTCACAGGGGAGGGTAAATGGTCTACATCCCAGCATTTT
CDR3: CASSLTGEGKWSTSQHF

D: .
J: TRBJ1-5
size: .
V: TRBV7-9
DNA: TGTGCCAGCAGCAGGGAGGGTCAGCCCCAGCATTTT
CDR3: CASSREGQPQHF

D: TRBD1
J: TRBJ2-1
size: many
V: TRBV11-3
DNA: TGTGCCAGTCAATCAGGGACAGCTGAGCAGTTCTTC
CDR3: CASQSGTAEQFF

D: TRBD1
J: TRBJ1-1
size: few
V: TRBV6-2/TRBV6-3
DNA: TGTGCCAGCAGCCCTATCTGGACAGGGAACACTGAAGCTTTCTTT
CDR3: CASSPIWTGNTEAFF

D: .
J: TRBJ2-1
size: .
V: TRBV27
DNA: TGTGCCAGCAGTTTATCTTGGGGGGATCTCTACAATGAGCAGTTCTTC
CDR3: CASSLSWGDLYNEQFF

D: .
J: TRBJ1-2
size: few
V: TRBV7-9
DNA: TGTGCCAGCAGCCCAGACAGGTCGGGCTTC
CDR3: CASSPDRSGF